The 4 T cell receptor beta chains below were found in one sample sequenced in a study of neurological immune-mediated disorders (dated by TCRdb to about 2019). The library was built by means of 5' RACE. Sequencing was carried out with an Illumina HiSeq 2500. Through fastp at Q25 and MiXCR, TCRdb rebuilt clones from the public reads, retaining in-frame beta chains. For every CDR3 protein sequence, its rows merge into one entry that carries the most common genes and DNA. Counted in this sample were under 20,000 distinct CDR3 sequences; over 2.5% of them appeared once. The biggest ten clones account for 5.5% of the sample. The sample taken for sequencing was PBMCs. The receptors stem from a woman between 18 and 29 years old with multiple sclerosis.

Many counts were recorded for this clonotype. The rearrangement links TRBV24-1 to TRBJ2-1; D is perhaps TRBD2 (5 bases). This CDR3 region has 13 residues. Looked up from germline, CDR1 is KGHDR and CDR2 is SFDVKD. Trimming removed 1 base at V and 9 bases at J, with 9 bases between. Here the CDR3 DNA reads TGTGCCACCAGTGATTTAGGACTCACTGAGCAGTTCTTC. Translated, it gives CATSDLGLTEQFF.

This clonotype was counted many times. The gene calls are TRBV7-2 and TRBJ2-3; 10 positions match TRBD2. The CDR3 covers 16 residues. Per germline, CDR1 SGHTA and CDR2 FQGNSA. The J segment lost 4 bases and the V segment lost 0 bases, leaving 4 bases of the junction unmatched. For the CDR3, the DNA is TGTGCCAGCAGCTTAGCAACTAGCGGGACGGCAGATACGCAGTATTTT. It translates to CASSLATSGTADTQYF. Looking up the rest from reference TRBV7-2 and TRBJ2-3 gives the full variable domain: GAGVSQSPSNKVTEKGKDVELRCDPISGHTALYWYRQSLGQGLEFLIYFQGNSAPDKSGLPSDRFSAERTGGSVSTLTIQRTQQEDSAVYLCASSLATSGTADTQYFGPGTRLTVL.

This clonotype occurred many times. V gene TRBV20-1 combines with J gene TRBJ2-1, with TRBD2 identical over 13 bases. Germline assignment: CDR1 DFQATT and CDR2 SNEGSKA (reference sequence). V dropped 1 base and J dropped 6; count of bases not matched to a gene: 6. The length of the CDR3 is 16 residues. CDR3: CSARGLAGGGSNEQFF. CDR3 DNA sequence: TGCAGTGCTAGAGGACTAGCGGGAGGCGGGTCCAATGAGCAGTTCTTC.

This clonotype has ten or more counts. The rearrangement uses TRBV6-5 and TRBJ1-5; 8 bases match TRBD1. The CDR3 contains 14 residues. With 5 bases clipped from V and 4 bases from J, the junction kept 4 bases outside the gene matches. CDR1 is MNHEY, CDR2 SVGAGI, per germline. The CDR3 region is CASSPDRGNQPQHF. CDR3 nucleotides: TGTGCCAGCAGTCCCGACAGGGGAAATCAGCCCCAGCATTTT.